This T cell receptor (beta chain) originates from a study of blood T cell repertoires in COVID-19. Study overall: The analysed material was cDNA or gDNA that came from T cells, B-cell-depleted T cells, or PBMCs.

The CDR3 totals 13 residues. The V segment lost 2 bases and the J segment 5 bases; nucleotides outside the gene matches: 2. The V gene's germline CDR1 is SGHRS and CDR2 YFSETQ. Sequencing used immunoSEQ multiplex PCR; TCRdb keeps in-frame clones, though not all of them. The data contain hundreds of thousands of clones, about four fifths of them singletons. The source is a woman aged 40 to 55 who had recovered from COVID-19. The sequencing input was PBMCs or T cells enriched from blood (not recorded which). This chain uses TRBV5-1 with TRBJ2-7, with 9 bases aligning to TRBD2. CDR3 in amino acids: CASSFAGGNEQYF. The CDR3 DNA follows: TGCGCCAGCAGCTTTGCGGGAGGGAACGAGCAGTACTTC.